This T cell receptor beta chain is drawn from a study of shared clonotypes between healthy human individuals. Study at large: Each donor had three CD4 naive, three CD4 memory, two CD8 naive and one CD8 memory plate. Study-level results: Large sequencing depth failed to make sorted-subset sequencing complete, rarefaction showed. Naive subsets typically showed greater estimated richness than memory subsets. Across four donors, naive CD4 shared 5% to 6%, naive CD8 more than 3%, memory CD4 roughly 2.2%, memory CD8 more than 0.35%.

The naive CD8 subset, CD45RO-negative cells positively selected for CCR7, excluded terminally differentiated effector memory CD45RA+ cells. Germline V gene sequence: CDR1 LNHDA, CDR2 SQIVND (reference sequence). The CDR3 is made up of 13 amino acids. V was shortened by 3 bases and J by 7 bases, with 9 bases between the two germline ends. A word on this clone: The antigen is undetermined.

Sequencing was performed with immunoSEQ multiplex PCR; in TCRdb, only in-frame clones are kept and a portion is missing. This table has about 700,000 clones, just over 90% appearing once. The sample consisted of naive CD8+ T cells sorted from blood. The chain recombines TRBV19 with TRBJ2-2, with unresolved D. The sequence was obtained from a man aged 25 to 45 in good health. The CDR3 DNA sequence: TGTGCCAGTAGTATGGGAAAGGGCGGGGAGCTGTTTTTT. Translated, it gives CASSMGKGGELFF. Drawing the rest from reference TRBV19 and TRBJ2-2, the complete variable domain is DGGITQSPKYLFRKEGQNVTLSCEQNLNHDAMYWYRQDPGQGLRLIYYSQIVNDFQKGDIAEGYSVSREKKESFPLTVTSAQKNPTAFYLCASSMGKGGELFFGEGSRLTVL.